This passage covers 9 T cell receptor beta chains from one sample sequenced in a study of blood T cell repertoires in COVID-19. Generated by immunoSEQ multiplex PCR, the TCRdb table keeps only in-frame clones and is missing some. The table shows around 280,000 clones, with approximately 83% occurring only once. The sample was peripheral blood. The receptors stem from a woman in her 30s who had recovered from COVID-19.

V is TRBV19 and J is TRBJ2-1; D possibly corresponds to TRBD2 (5 bases). Looked up from germline, CDR1 is LNHDA and CDR2 is SQIVND (reference sequence). The CDR3 is made up of 14 amino acids. Trimming took 6 bases from V and 3 from J, leaving 12 bases between them. CDR3 region: CASSPGLFYNEQFF. The CDR3 DNA sequence: TGTGCCAGTAGCCCTGGACTCTTCTACAATGAGCAGTTCTTC.

Here the CDR3 DNA reads TGTGCCAGCACCCCGCGTCCCGGGGGGGCCAACGTCCTGACTTTC. Its translation is CASTPRPGGANVLTF. The V and J genes are TRBV3-1 (or the pseudogene TRBV3-2) and TRBJ2-6, with unresolved D. The CDR3 is 15 residues long. V lost 7 bases and J 4 bases, leaving 14 bases between the germline ends. CDR1 is LGHDT and CDR2 is YNNKEL in the germline V gene (reference sequence).

The gene calls are TRBV18 and TRBJ1-2, with TRBD1 as a possible D gene (5 bases). CDR3 length equals 12 residues. V lost 2 bases, J lost 6 bases, and 7 bases lay in between. Germline CDR1 KGHSH, CDR2 LQKENI. This CDR3 is CASSPGTNGYTF. CDR3 DNA: TGTGCCAGCTCACCAGGGACTAATGGCTACACCTTC. Complete variable domain (other parts from reference TRBV18 and TRBJ1-2): NAGVMQNPRHLVRRRGQEARLRCSPMKGHSHVYWYRQLPEEGLKFMVYLQKENIIDESGMPKERFSAEFPKEGPSILRIQQVVRGDSAAYFCASSPGTNGYTFGSGTRLTVV.

The genes are TRBV21-1 and TRBJ2-7; the D call in the table, TRBD1, was not verified against the DNA. TRBV21-1 is a pseudogene segment. The length of the CDR3 is 18 residues. The CDR3: CASSKERQGRLLTYEQYF. The CDR3 nucleotides are TGTGCCAGCAGCAAAGAAAGACAGGGGCGACTACTTACCTACGAGCAGTACTTC.

V gene TRBV5-4 combines with J gene TRBJ2-2; TRBD1 is a possible D gene (7 bases). Germline V gene data show CDR1 as SGHNT and CDR2 as YYREEE (reference sequence). Trimming cost V 3 bases and J 7 bases, with 19 bases left between them. The CDR3 has 16 amino acids. The DNA for the CDR3 is TGTGCCAGCAGCTCCCAGGGGGGTACCTACGGCGGGGAGCTGTTTTTT. Its translation: CASSSQGGTYGGELFF.

This rearrangement joins TRBV9 to TRBJ2-1, with D possibly TRBD1 on 5 matching bases. The ends were cut back, 0 bases at V and 1 base at J, with 8 bases in the middle. The CDR3 covers 15 residues. Germline lookup yields CDR1 SGDLS and CDR2 YYNGEE. CDR3 sequence (DNA): TGTGCCAGCAGCGTAGGGAAGGGGTCCTACAATGAGCAGTTCTTC. The encoded protein is CASSVGKGSYNEQFF.

The chain has TRBV9 and TRBJ2-2; 8 positions agree with TRBD2. V was pared by 4 bases and J by 5 bases, with 13 bases of the junction left unmatched. From germline, CDR1 is SGDLS and CDR2 YYNGEE. The CDR3 has 17 amino acids. The CDR3, as DNA: TGTGCCAGCAGCCATAACCCGGGAGGGGCCCAGACCGGGGAGCTGTTTTTT. Its protein is CASSHNPGGAQTGELFF.

As regards this clone: A much larger clone sits a single nucleotide away, making a read error possible. The gene calls are TRBV6-2 or TRBV6-3 and TRBJ2-7, with 13 bases lining up with TRBD2. The CDR3 runs 15 residues. The germline CDR1 and CDR2 sequences are MNHEY and SVGEGT. V dropped 4 bases and J dropped 0; count of bases not matched to a gene: 0. The CDR3 DNA sequence: TGTGCCAGCAGTTGGACTAGCGGGAGCTCCTACGAGCAGTACTTC. It encodes CASSWTSGSSYEQYF.

This clone has only a few counts. The J gene is TRBJ1-4, the V gene TRBV30; D uncertain. This CDR3 has 10 residues. From germline, CDR1 is GTSNPN and CDR2 SVGIG (reference sequence). Between the trimmed V and J ends, which lost 7 bases and 5 bases, there was a span of 5 bases. In DNA, the CDR3 is TGTGCCTCGGAGAATGAAAAACTGTTTTTT. Amino acids: CASENEKLFF.